The next 17 T cell receptor beta chains were all read from a single sample in a study of human T cells and chemical hapten exposure. TCRdb re-derived calls from the RACE reads in MiXCR, one entry per CDR3 protein. The repertoire holds 75,000 to 100,000 distinct CDR3 sequences, with roughly 8.5% as singletons. Documented time point: healthy volunteer bleed at 2 weeks. Unseparated into fractions, whole blood served as the source from which total RNA was extracted. Sequencing was carried out using whole blood. Every receptor here comes from a female donor in good health. Some clones in this sample may be carry-over from other donors' samples.

This sequence joins TRBV4-2 and TRBJ2-1; TRBD2 aligns across 11 bases. The CDR3 runs 15 residues. The V gene end was trimmed by 1 base and the J gene end by 15 bases; junction bases not matched to a gene: 11. Germline CDR1 and CDR2: LGHNA and YNFKEQ. The CDR3 protein is CASSQVLAGVQYRFF. The CDR3 region has the DNA TGTGCCAGCAGCCAAGTACTAGCGGGAGTGCAGTATCGGTTCTTC.

This clonotype was seen many times. The V and J genes are TRBV20-1 and TRBJ2-7; a possible D gene is TRBD2 (6 bases). This CDR3 region has 14 residues. The germline V gene has CDR1 DFQATT and CDR2 SNEGSKA (reference sequence). Trimming left V 3 bases short and J 2 bases short, with 14 bases between. CDR3 protein: CSASSGTATYEQYF. CDR3 sequence (DNA): TGCAGTGCTAGCTCCGGGACTGCAACCTACGAGCAGTACTTC.

At least ten counts were recorded for this clonotype. The chain links TRBV24-1 to TRBJ1-2, with 7 bases lining up with TRBD1. This CDR3 is 13 amino acids long. From germline, CDR1 is KGHDR and CDR2 SFDVKD. V lost 9 bases, J lost 5 bases, and 8 bases stayed unmatched. The CDR3 sequence is CATGGGGQYGYTF. The CDR3 nucleotides are TGTGCCACCGGAGGAGGGGGCCAGTATGGCTACACCTTC.

This clonotype was recorded a few times. V usage is TRBV5-1 and J usage is TRBJ1-2, with TRBD1 matching 7 bases. The CDR3 has 17 amino acids. Germline loops: CDR1 SGHRS, CDR2 YFSETQ. V gave up 5 bases and J gave up 0 bases; unmatched junction bases: 13. The CDR3, as DNA: TGCGCCAGCAGAAGCCGGGACAGCGACTACTCTAACTATGGCTACACCTTC. Translation: CASRSRDSDYSNYGYTF. The full variable domain, its missing parts supplied by reference TRBV5-1 and TRBJ1-2, is KAGVTQTPRYLIKTRGQQVTLSCSPISGHRSVSWYQQTPGQGLQFLFEYFSETQRNKGNFPGRFSGRQFSNSRSEMNVSTLELGDSALYLCASRSRDSDYSNYGYTFGSGTRLTVV.

This clonotype was found many times. This chain joins TRBV28 and TRBJ2-6; D remains unclear. Germline V gives CDR1 MDHEN, CDR2 SYDVKM. V lost 5 bases, J lost 0 bases, and 8 bases lay in between. This CDR3 has 15 amino acids. In DNA form, the CDR3 reads TGTGCCAGCAGTCCCCCCATCTCTGGGGCCAACGTCCTGACTTTC. This codes for CASSPPISGANVLTF.

V and J are TRBV6-2 or TRBV6-3 and TRBJ1-1, with no clear D. The V gene lost 6 bases and the J gene lost 0 bases, with 8 bases spanning the gap. This CDR3 is built from 13 residues. Germline CDR1 reads MNHEY; CDR2 reads SVGEGT. The CDR3 region has the DNA TGTGCCAGCAGGGCGGCCATGAACACTGAAGCTTTCTTT. Protein: CASRAAMNTEAFF.

This clonotype appeared many times. The chain joins TRBV6-2 or TRBV6-3 to TRBJ2-7, with 7 bases that match TRBD1. With V trimmed by 7 bases and J by 5 bases, 2 bases remained unmatched. The CDR3 sequence is 11 residues long. The germline V gene has CDR1 MNHEY and CDR2 SVGEGT. In nucleotides, the CDR3 is TGTGCCAGCACTGACAGGGACGAGCAGTACTTC. It yields the protein CASTDRDEQYF.

CDR3 residues: CATHYFPGTFNYNEQFF. DNA for the CDR3: TGTGCCACCCACTATTTTCCCGGGACATTCAACTACAATGAGCAGTTCTTC. The chain is built from TRBV10-3 and TRBJ2-1; D possibly corresponds to TRBD1 (6 bases). The CDR3 length is 17 residues. Germline values: CDR1 ENHRY, CDR2 SYGVKD. Trimming stripped 10 bases from V and 3 bases from J, with 25 bases between.

This clonotype was observed a handful of times. This sequence joins TRBV20-1 and TRBJ2-7, with D possibly being TRBD2 (5 bases). The V gene's germline CDR1 is DFQATT and CDR2 SNEGSKA (reference sequence). The CDR3 is 13 residues long. Trimming pared 3 bases from V and 4 bases from J, leaving 13 bases between. CDR3 in amino acids: CSASRESIYEQYF. The CDR3 nucleotides read TGCAGTGCTAGTCGGGAATCCATATACGAGCAGTACTTC.

V gene TRBV5-8 combines with J gene TRBJ2-2, with 10 bases fitting TRBD2. CDR1 is SGHTS, CDR2 YDEGEE, per germline. CDR3 length: 16 amino acids. J gave up 1 base and V 0 bases, and 0 bases lay outside the gene matches. The CDR3 coding sequence is TGTGCCAGCAGCTTGGGGACTAGCGGGAACACCGGGGAGCTGTTTTTT. This gives the protein CASSLGTSGNTGELFF.

The V gene is TRBV5-1, the J gene TRBJ1-1; 7 bases align to TRBD1. The germline CDR1 and CDR2 sequences are SGHRS and YFSETQ. CDR3 size: 15 residues. The V and J ends lost 0 bases and 4 bases, in that order; junction bases with no gene match: 6. The CDR3 nucleotides read TGCGCCAGCAGCTTGGGACAGGGAGAAATCACTGAAGCTTTCTTT. The encoded protein is CASSLGQGEITEAFF.

V gene TRBV2 combines with J gene TRBJ2-1; 9 nucleotides align to TRBD2. J was trimmed by 1 base and V by 10 bases; bases with no gene match: 8. The CDR3 consists of 15 residues. Germline values: CDR1 SNHLY, CDR2 FYNNEI. CDR3 nucleotide sequence: TGTGCCACACACCGTAGCGGGAGTTCCTACAATGAGCAGTTCTTC. This codes for CATHRSGSSYNEQFF.

This clonotype was picked up a small number of times. The V and J genes are TRBV6-2 or TRBV6-3 and TRBJ1-2; D is unresolved. V dropped 5 bases and J dropped 6 bases, with 7 bases sitting between them. In germline, CDR1 is MNHEY, CDR2 SVGEGT. This CDR3 is built from 11 residues. The CDR3 DNA reads as TGTGCCAGCAGTCAAGTGGATGGCTACACCTTC. It encodes CASSQVDGYTF.

The chain employs TRBV9 and TRBJ2-3, with D perhaps matching TRBD1 (5 bases). The ends were cut back, 0 bases at V and 2 bases at J, with 13 bases in the middle. The germline CDR1 and CDR2 sequences are SGDLS and YYNGEE. The CDR3 is 16 amino acids. CDR3 amino acids: CASSVEQVPNTDTQYF. For the CDR3, the DNA is TGTGCCAGCAGCGTAGAACAGGTGCCTAACACAGATACGCAGTATTTT.

V usage is TRBV6-2 or TRBV6-3 and J usage is TRBJ2-2; TRBD2 aligns across 7 bases. The germline CDR1 and CDR2 sequences are MNHEY and SVGEGT. This CDR3 has 17 amino acids. Trimming removed 0 bases from V and 1 base from J; junction bases left unmatched: 5. The CDR3 nucleotides read TGTGCCAGCAGTTACTCGTTGCGGGAGAAGAACACCGGGGAGCTGTTTTTT. Translation gives CASSYSLREKNTGELFF.

This clonotype was seen repeatedly, ten times or more. This CDR3 is CASSPQGTLGDTQYF. CDR3 in DNA: TGTGCCAGCAGCCCCCAGGGGACCCTCGGGGATACGCAGTATTTT. V is TRBV3-1 and J is TRBJ2-3, with a tentative D call TRBD1 (6 bases). V gave up 4 bases and J gave up 6 bases, with 17 bases separating them. The CDR3 is 15 amino acids. Germline CDR1 reads LGHDT; CDR2 reads YNNKEL (reference sequence).

In its sample, this clonotype was seen a few times. The chain carries TRBV28 and TRBJ2-3; 11 bases agree with TRBD2. There are 16 residues in the CDR3. J gave up 6 bases and V 8 bases, and 13 bases lay outside the gene matches. CDR1 MDHEN and CDR2 SYDVKM come from the germline V gene. This chain's CDR3 is CASASLLAGDPDTQYF. The CDR3 coding sequence is TGTGCCAGCGCTTCCCTACTAGCGGGAGATCCGGATACGCAGTATTTT.